This section outlines one TCR beta chain sequence together with its context. No antigen is known for it. Both TRBC1 and TRBC2 were covered by a beta constant-region primer of two equimolar oligonucleotides. The ligated cDNA underwent four PCR rounds using SP2 and nested alpha and beta constant-region primers. TCRdb reanalysed the UMI-ligation and nested PCR reads using MiXCR and keeps one entry per CDR3 protein. The table includes approximately 150,000 distinct CDR3 sequences, approximately 21% detected once. Trimming removed 8 bases at V and 7 bases at J, with 21 bases between. The germline gives CDR1 MGHRA, CDR2 YSYEKL. The CDR3 consists of 15 residues. These data come from a study of naive and memory T cell subsets. Whole-study results and caveats: Possibly reflecting memory cells re-expressing CD45RA, a few larger clonotypes occurred in naive repertoires, especially CD8. From naive to CM, EM and EMRA, diversity decreased and Gini increased. In naive cells, over 95% of TCR sequences were seen only once.

Overnight CMV lysate stimulation of fresh PBMCs defined donor CMV status by CD4+ IFNgamma. CD4 T cells were positively selected, then CD8 T cells from the CD4-negative fraction. The source of this sequence is a human donor in good health. The specimen was naive CD8+ T cells from blood. The chain combines TRBV4-1 with TRBJ2-1; D could derive from TRBD1 or TRBD2 (5 bases each). The CDR3: CASEGPSSSGNEQFF. The CDR3 DNA is TGCGCCAGCGAGGGACCTTCCTCCTCTGGGAATGAGCAGTTCTTC.